The source of this T cell receptor (beta chain) is a study of T cells expressing NK-cell markers. For the study at large: Beta-chain profiling covered CD3+CD56+NKG2C+, CD3+CD56+NKG2C- and CD3+CD56-NKG2C+ sorted subsets. Study observations and caveats: It was still unclear whether expanded NKG2C+ T cell clones were HCMV specific.

TCRdb re-called the 5' RACE reads; every CDR3 protein appears as one record, without DNA. The sample totals hundreds of thousands of distinct CDR3 sequences. Concerning this clonotype: Its cognate antigen is unknown.

The germline CDR1 and CDR2 sequences are MNHEY and SMNVEV (reference sequence). The CDR3 has 13 residues. V gene TRBV27 combines with J gene TRBJ2-7. This receptor was obtained from a man in his late teens or twenties in good health. Source material: blood T cells: a sorted CD56 or NKG2C T cell subset, CD4+ or CD8+ T cells, or bulk PBMC T cells (not recorded which). The CDR3 loop is CASAIGSSYEQYF.